The 12 T cell receptor beta chains reported below all come from one sample, sequenced in a study of T-cell reconstitution after alpha-beta-depleted transplantation in children. The authors prepared the TCRbeta library with unique molecular identifiers. TCRdb fed the PCR reads into MiXCR, producing one record per CDR3 protein. The repertoire holds about 610,000 distinct CDR3 sequences, with 20% to 30% as singletons. The specimen comprised PBMCs, sampled before TCRalphabeta/CD19-depleted stem cell transplant. These receptors all come from a boy under two years old with Wiskott-Aldrich syndrome, due to receive a stem cell transplant.

This clonotype turned up a few times. The CDR3: CSSRGSGSPDTQYF. The CDR3 DNA reads TGCAGTTCCCGTGGTAGCGGGAGTCCAGATACGCAGTATTTT. This chain links TRBV20-1 with TRBJ2-3; 9 nucleotides match TRBD2. Germline values: CDR1 DFQATT, CDR2 SNEGSKA (reference sequence). This CDR3 has 14 amino acids. V was pared by 8 bases and J by 4 bases, with 10 bases of the junction left unmatched.

This clonotype occurred a few times. The CDR3 nucleotides read TGCGCCAGCAGCCCGACTAGGGGAGGGTTCGAGCAGTTCTTC. Its protein product is CASSPTRGGFEQFF. V and J are TRBV5-1 and TRBJ2-1; 7 nucleotides align to TRBD2. Germline CDR1 is SGHRS and CDR2 is YFSETQ. The CDR3 extends over 14 amino acids. The junction had 11 bases not matched to a gene; V was cut back by 4 bases and J by 10 bases.

The chain couples TRBV21-1 to TRBJ2-7; the table's D gene call, TRBD2, was not cross checked with the DNA. TRBV21-1 represents a pseudogene. The CDR3 has 15 residues. The DNA of the CDR3 is TGTGCCAGCAGCGGCCCTCGGGGTGCTAGCTACGAGCAGTACTTC. It encodes CASSGPRGASYEQYF.

The chain combines TRBV4-2 with TRBJ2-1, with D maybe TRBD2 (6 bases). CDR3 size: 17 residues. V was clipped by 3 bases and J by 4 bases, with 19 bases between them. Germline V gene sequence: CDR1 LGHNA, CDR2 YNFKEQ. The CDR3 here is CASSQEGYGRLYNEQFF. CDR3 nucleotide sequence: TGTGCCAGCAGCCAGGAAGGGTACGGGAGACTATACAATGAGCAGTTCTTC.

V gene TRBV27 combines with J gene TRBJ1-4; D remains unclear. V lost 6 bases to trimming and J lost 2 bases, with 13 bases between them. This CDR3 has 15 residues. Germline CDR1 MNHEY, CDR2 SMNVEV (reference sequence). In DNA form, the CDR3 reads TGTGCCAGCAGCCGCGTCGGGGTCACTAATGAAAAACTGTTTTTT. Translating gives CASSRVGVTNEKLFF.

This clonotype occurred a few times. V and J are TRBV27 and TRBJ2-7; tentative D call: TRBD1 (6 bases). V was trimmed by 5 bases and J by 2 bases, leaving 16 bases between them. CDR1 is MNHEY and CDR2 is SMNVEV in the germline V gene (reference sequence). The length of the CDR3 is 15 residues. The CDR3 bases are TGTGCCAGCAGTCATTATCGCCAGGGGACCTACGAGCAGTACTTC. Translating it yields CASSHYRQGTYEQYF.

This clonotype was counted many times. The chain couples TRBV5-1 to TRBJ2-5; D uncertain. CDR3 length: 13 amino acids. The germline V and J ends were trimmed by 0 bases and 3 bases, with 6 bases remaining between them. Germline V gene data show CDR1 as SGHRS and CDR2 as YFSETQ. This CDR3 reads CASSLGPKETQYF. The CDR3 DNA reads as TGCGCCAGCAGCTTGGGACCGAAAGAGACCCAGTACTTC.

V is TRBV7-3 and J is TRBJ2-3; TRBD1 agrees at 7 bases. Trimming at V came to 0 bases and at J to 3 bases, leaving 0 bases not matched to a gene. Germline CDR1 and CDR2: SGHTA and FQGTGA. The CDR3 is 14 amino acids. The CDR3 sequence is CASSLTDRTDTQYF. The CDR3 coding sequence is TGTGCCAGCAGCTTAACGGACAGGACAGATACGCAGTATTTT.

V gene TRBV9 combines with J gene TRBJ2-6, with TRBD1 as a possible D gene (6 bases). The CDR3 is made up of 18 amino acids. V dropped 3 bases and J dropped 0 bases, with 16 bases sitting between them. The V gene's germline CDR1 is SGDLS and CDR2 YYNGEE. The CDR3 sequence is CASSARTVAGSGANVLTF. CDR3 coding DNA: TGTGCCAGCAGCGCCAGGACAGTCGCAGGCTCTGGGGCCAACGTCCTGACTTTC. The full variable domain, with the rest looked up from reference TRBV9 and TRBJ2-6, is DSGVTQTPKHLITATGQRVTLRCSPRSGDLSVYWYQQSLDQGLQFLIQYYNGEERAKGNILERFSAQQFPDLHSELNLSSLELGDSALYFCASSARTVAGSGANVLTFGAGSRLTVL.

This rearrangement joins TRBV29-1 to TRBJ1-3, with TRBD1 identical over 7 bases. The CDR3 is 14 amino acids. The junction had 5 bases not matched to a gene; V was cut back by 6 bases and J by 0 bases. The germline V gene has CDR1 SQVTM and CDR2 ANQGSEA. CDR3 protein: CSVSAGGSGNTIYF. The CDR3 coding sequence is TGCAGCGTCAGTGCAGGGGGCTCTGGAAACACCATATATTTT.

The rearrangement joins TRBV5-1 to TRBJ2-7; D may be TRBD2 (5 bases). The germline V gene encodes CDR1 SGHRS and CDR2 YFSETQ. CDR3 length equals 16 residues. V shed 2 bases and J shed 2 bases, with 17 bases lying between them. The CDR3 here is CASSFGGSAPTYEQYF. CDR3 bases: TGCGCCAGCAGCTTCGGCGGGTCCGCTCCTACCTACGAGCAGTACTTC.

The V call is TRBV15, the J call TRBJ2-7, with D tentatively TRBD2 (6 bases). Germline V CDR1 and CDR2: LNHNV, YYDKDF (reference sequence). Trimming cost V 0 bases and J 0 bases, with 9 bases left between them. This CDR3 region has 15 residues. Here the CDR3 DNA reads TGTGCCACCAGCAGAGAATACGGGAGCTCCTACGAGCAGTACTTC. Translating it yields CATSREYGSSYEQYF.